A selection of T cell receptor beta chains follows, all from one sample in a study of technical replicates of blood from a few donors. The assay was immunoSEQ multiplex PCR, and TCRdb's table has in-frame clones only and misses some. The data hold more than 65,000 clones, with over 90% observed a single time. The sample taken for sequencing was T cells isolated from PBMCs. The receptors were gathered from a human donor in good health. The CDR3 runs from the conserved cysteine through the conserved F or W. The order of the fields is V gene, CDR3 length, D gene, J gene, clone size, CDR3 DNA, CDR3 protein. A D gene is named only where the DNA matches it firmly. A row's size may be missing; if present it is once, few, many or a size class.

TRBV10-1	15	TRBD1	TRBJ2-7	-	TGCGCCAGCAGTGGATCCGGGACAGGGGCTGGAGAGCAGTACTTC	CASSGSGTGAGEQYF
TRBV20-1	11	-	TRBJ1-2	-	TGCAGTGCTAGAGAGACAAGCACCACTTCATTC	CSARETSTTSF
TRBV9	16	TRBD2	TRBJ2-1	-	TGTGCCAGCAGCGTAGCGGGACTAGCGGGTGCCAATGAGCAGTTCTTC	CASSVAGLAGANEQFF
TRBV19	20	-	TRBJ1-4	-	TGTGCCAGTAGTAGGCACCTAGGACAGTTATCTTATCGGGTTAATGAAAAACTGTTTTTT	CASSRHLGQLSYRVNEKLFF
TRBV19	13	-	TRBJ1-2	-	TGTGCCAGTAGATCCCCCCCCTCTGATGGCTACACCTTC	CASRSPPSDGYTF
TRBV10-3	12	-	TRBJ2-7	-	TGTGCCATCCGGACAGCAAACTACGAGCAGTACTTC	CAIRTANYEQYF
TRBV7-9	18	-	TRBJ1-4	-	TGTGCCAGCAGCTTACGACTGACAACTGGAGGGGACCTCGAAAAACTGTTTTTT	CASSLRLTTGGDLEKLFF
TRBV5-1	15	TRBD2	TRBJ2-7	-	TGCGCCAGCAGCCCGGCTAGCGGGAAGAACTACGAGCAGTACTTC	CASSPASGKNYEQYF
TRBV9	20	TRBD2	TRBJ2-1	-	TGTGCCAGCAGCGTAGCTTTGGCTAGCGGTACTCTCGACTCCTACAATGAGCAGTTCTTC	CASSVALASGTLDSYNEQFF
TRBV25-1	15	-	TRBJ2-7	-	TGTGCCAGCAGTGAAACAGGGATGGGGTCCTACGAGCAGTACTTC	CASSETGMGSYEQYF
TRBV18	18	-	TRBJ2-7	-	TGTGCCAGCTCACCCGGGTCTTTAGGAAAAACAGGGACCCACGAGCAGTACTTC	CASSPGSLGKTGTHEQYF
TRBV27	16	-	TRBJ2-2	-	TGTGCCAGCAGTTTAAAAAGGGAGTGGGGCACCGGGGAGCTGTTTTTT	CASSLKREWGTGELFF
TRBV14	15	-	TRBJ1-2	-	TGTGCCAGCAGCCAAGACCCCAGGGGAAGGAATGGCTACACCTTC	CASSQDPRGRNGYTF
TRBV12-2	20	-	TRBJ2-7	-	TGTGCAAGTCGCTTAGATGGGACTAGCGGGAGGGTCAGGACCTCCTACGAGCAGTACTTC	CASRLDGTSGRVRTSYEQYF
TRBV7-9	15	-	TRBJ1-2	-	TGTGCCAGCAGCTTATGGGCGGAGGGGTCCTATGGCTACACCTTC	CASSLWAEGSYGYTF
TRBV14	17	TRBD2	TRBJ2-7	-	TGTGCCAGCAGCCCCAAGCTAGCGGGAGGGGGAGGCTACGAGCAGTACTTC	CASSPKLAGGGGYEQYF
TRBV2	14	-	TRBJ2-2	once	TGTGCCAGCAGTGGGTCCGGGAACACCGGGGAGCTGTTTTTT	CASSGSGNTGELFF
TRBV9	14	TRBD1	TRBJ1-1	few	TGTGCCAGCAGCGCCTGGACAGGGAGTTTTGAAGCTTTCTTT	CASSAWTGSFEAFF
TRBV28	16	TRBD1	TRBJ2-1	-	TGTGCCAGCAGCCGCGATATAAACAGGGGCCGTAATGAGCAGTTCTTC	CASSRDINRGRNEQFF
TRBV18	15	TRBD1	TRBJ1-4	-	TGTGCCAGCTCACCCCCGGGACAGGGAATCGAAAAACTGTTTTTT	CASSPPGQGIEKLFF
TRBV5-4	16	-	TRBJ2-1	-	TGTGCCAGCAGCCCCGAGGTCAGGGAGGTGAATTTAGAGCAGTTCTTC	CASSPEVREVNLEQFF
TRBV7-9	12	TRBD2	TRBJ2-5	-	TGTGCCAGCAGCTTAACGCGGGAGGGGGCCCACTTC	CASSLTREGAHF
TRBV10-2	15	TRBD2	TRBJ2-7	-	TGCGCCAGCAGGTCGTTGGGGCCCCGGGGGGACGAGCAGTACTTC	CASRSLGPRGDEQYF
TRBV5-4	14	-	TRBJ1-2	once	TGTGCCAGCAGCTCCTATACCGACAGGAACGGCTACACCTTC	CASSSYTDRNGYTF
TRBV19	16	TRBD2	TRBJ2-3	-	TGTGCCAGTAGTACGGATATAGCGGGATCATTAGATACGCAGTATTTT	CASSTDIAGSLDTQYF
TRBV27	16	TRBD1	TRBJ1-2	-	TGTGCCAGCAGTCCGCAAGACAGGGACCCGATCTATGGCTACACCTTC	CASSPQDRDPIYGYTF
TRBV11-2	14	TRBD2	TRBJ2-7	once	TGTGCCAGCAGCTCATTTAGCGGGGCCTACGAGCAGTACTTC	CASSSFSGAYEQYF
TRBV6-6	16	-	TRBJ2-5	-	TGTGCCAGCAGTTACTCTGTTACCGGGGTGATTGAGACCCAGTACTTC	CASSYSVTGVIETQYF
TRBV4-1	16	TRBD2	TRBJ2-7	few	TGCGCCAGCAGCCAGCTAGCGGGGGGGCGGTTGGGCGAGCAGTACTTC	CASSQLAGGRLGEQYF
TRBV5-6	14	-	TRBJ1-1	-	TGTGCCAGCAGCTTGGGGAGATACAACACTGAAGCTTTCTTT	CASSLGRYNTEAFF
TRBV13	17	TRBD1	TRBJ2-1	-	TGTGCCAGCAGCGGCCTCCGGGACAGGGGAGAACGTGCTGAGCAGTTCTTC	CASSGLRDRGERAEQFF
TRBV27	16	-	TRBJ1-6	-	TGTGCCAGCAGTTTGGTAGGGGAGGGGTATAATTCACCCCTCCACTTT	CASSLVGEGYNSPLHF
TRBV28	15	-	TRBJ1-4	once	TGTGCCAGCAGTTTACAGGGAAGGGGTAATGAAAAACTGTTTTTT	CASSLQGRGNEKLFF
TRBV6-5	14	-	TRBJ1-2	-	TGTGCCAGCAGTTACTCCATCATGAGCTATGGCTACACCTTC	CASSYSIMSYGYTF
TRBV19	16	-	TRBJ2-1	-	TGTGCCAGTAGTATATCGGCGGGCCCCTCCTACAATGAGCAGTTCTTC	CASSISAGPSYNEQFF
TRBV2	14	TRBD1	TRBJ1-1	-	TGTGCCAGCAAAGGACAGGGGGTGGGCACTGAAGCTTTCTTT	CASKGQGVGTEAFF
TRBV28	13	-	TRBJ2-5	-	TGTGCCAGCCGGCCAGGGTCTAGGGAGACCCAGTACTTC	CASRPGSRETQYF
TRBV29-1	14	-	TRBJ2-7	-	TGCAGCGTTGCACTTCGGGGAGGTTACTACGAGCAGTACTTC	CSVALRGGYYEQYF
TRBV2	13	-	TRBJ1-2	-	TGTGCCACCGCCGCGGAGGGCAACTATGGCTACACCTTC	CATAAEGNYGYTF
TRBV27	20	-	TRBJ2-1	-	TGTGCCAGCAGTCTTCTTCTCCGGGACATAGGGAGCCAATTGCGGAATGAGCAGTTCTTC	CASSLLLRDIGSQLRNEQFF
TRBV6-1	14	-	TRBJ1-4	-	TGTGCCGGAGGGGAATTTCTAACTAATGAAAAACTGTTTTTT	CAGGEFLTNEKLFF
TRBV27	15	TRBD2	TRBJ2-3	-	TGTGCCAGCAGTTTCCCCGCGGGGGGGGGAGATACGCAGTATTTT	CASSFPAGGGDTQYF
TRBV19	14	-	TRBJ1-2	-	TGTGCCAGTAGTATTGAGATAGATTTCTATGGCTACACCTTC	CASSIEIDFYGYTF
TRBV30	12	-	TRBJ1-2	-	TGTGCCTGGACAGACATTACCTATGGCTACACCTTC	CAWTDITYGYTF
TRBV28	18	TRBD1	TRBJ2-2	-	TGTGCCAGCAGTTTATTTCCCGACAGGGGGCGAGACACCGGGGAGCTGTTTTTT	CASSLFPDRGRDTGELFF
TRBV9	12	-	TRBJ2-1	-	TGTGCCAGCAGCGCAGTAGGGGTGAAGCAGTTCTTC	CASSAVGVKQFF
TRBV7-9	15	-	TRBJ1-4	-	TGTGCCAGCAGCTTAGTCTGGGCCCCTAATGAAAAACTGTTTTTT	CASSLVWAPNEKLFF
TRBV7-6	13	TRBD1	TRBJ2-2	-	TGTGCCAGCAGCTCAGGGGGACCAGGGGAGCTGTTTTTT	CASSSGGPGELFF
TRBV6-5	13	-	TRBJ1-1	-	TGTGCCAGCAGTTATCAAGAGTACACTGAAGCTTTCTTT	CASSYQEYTEAFF
TRBV2	14	-	TRBJ1-2	-	TGTGCCAGCAGTGAGGGTAGCTTTGTATATGGCTACACCTTC	CASSEGSFVYGYTF
TRBV11-1	15	TRBD1	TRBJ2-7	-	TGTGCCAGCAGCCCGAGGTTTGGACAGGGGTACGAGCAGTACTTC	CASSPRFGQGYEQYF
TRBV27	13	TRBD2	TRBJ2-7	-	TGTGCCAGCAGTTTAGCGGGAGCCTACGAGCAGTACTTC	CASSLAGAYEQYF
TRBV9	17	-	TRBJ1-2	-	TGTGCCAGCAGCGCTGGTTCGAGGGCTACAGATAGGTATGGCTACACCTTC	CASSAGSRATDRYGYTF
TRBV6-1	16	TRBD1	TRBJ2-7	few	TGTGCCAGCAGTGAAAGTCCGACAGGGGCGATCTACGAGCAGTACTTC	CASSESPTGAIYEQYF